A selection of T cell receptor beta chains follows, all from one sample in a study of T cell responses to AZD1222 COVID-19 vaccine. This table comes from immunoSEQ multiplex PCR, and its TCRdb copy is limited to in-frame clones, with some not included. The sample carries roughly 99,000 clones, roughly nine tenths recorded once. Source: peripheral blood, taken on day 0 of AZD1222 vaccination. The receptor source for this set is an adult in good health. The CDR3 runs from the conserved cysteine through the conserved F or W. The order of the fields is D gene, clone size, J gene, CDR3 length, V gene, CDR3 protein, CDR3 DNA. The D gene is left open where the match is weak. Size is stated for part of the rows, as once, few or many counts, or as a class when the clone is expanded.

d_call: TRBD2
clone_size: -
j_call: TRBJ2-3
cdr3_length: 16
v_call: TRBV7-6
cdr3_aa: CASSVTSGASADTQYF
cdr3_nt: TGTGCCAGCAGTGTTACTAGCGGGGCGTCGGCAGATACGCAGTATTTT

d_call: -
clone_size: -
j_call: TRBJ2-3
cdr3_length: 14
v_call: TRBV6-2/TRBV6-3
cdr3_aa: CASNPVGSSDTQYF
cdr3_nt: TGTGCCAGCAACCCAGTCGGGTCGTCAGATACGCAGTATTTT

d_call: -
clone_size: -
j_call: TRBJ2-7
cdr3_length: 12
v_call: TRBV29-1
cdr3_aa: CSVELQDYEQYF
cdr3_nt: TGCAGCGTTGAACTACAGGACTACGAGCAGTACTTC

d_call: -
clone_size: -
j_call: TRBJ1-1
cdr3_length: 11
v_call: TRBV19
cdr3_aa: CASIRYTEAFF
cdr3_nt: TGTGCCAGTATTCGCTACACTGAAGCTTTCTTT

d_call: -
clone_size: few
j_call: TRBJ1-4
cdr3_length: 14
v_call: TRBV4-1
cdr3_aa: CASSQPIINEKLFF
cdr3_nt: TGCGCCAGCAGCCAGCCGATCATTAATGAAAAACTGTTTTTT

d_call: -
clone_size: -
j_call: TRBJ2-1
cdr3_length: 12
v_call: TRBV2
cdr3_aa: CASSTAYNEQFF
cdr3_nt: TGTGCCAGCAGCACAGCTTACAATGAGCAGTTCTTC

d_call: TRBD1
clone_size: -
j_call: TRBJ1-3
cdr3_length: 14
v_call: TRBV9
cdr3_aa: CASSVAGQQNTIYF
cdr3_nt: TGTGCCAGCAGCGTAGCGGGACAGCAAAACACCATATATTTT

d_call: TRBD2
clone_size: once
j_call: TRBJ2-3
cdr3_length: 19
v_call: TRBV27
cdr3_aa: CASSSLPGLAGGPTDTQYF
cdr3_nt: TGTGCCAGCAGTTCCCTCCCGGGACTAGCGGGAGGGCCCACAGATACGCAGTATTTT

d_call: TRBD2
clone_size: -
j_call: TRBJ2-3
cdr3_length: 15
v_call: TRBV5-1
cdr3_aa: CASSPSGRDTDTQYF
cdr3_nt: TGCGCCAGCAGCCCCAGCGGGAGGGACACAGATACGCAGTATTTT

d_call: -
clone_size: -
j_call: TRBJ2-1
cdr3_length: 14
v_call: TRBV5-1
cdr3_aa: CASSPREAGNEQFF
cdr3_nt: TGCGCCAGCAGCCCGCGGGAAGCGGGCAATGAGCAGTTCTTC

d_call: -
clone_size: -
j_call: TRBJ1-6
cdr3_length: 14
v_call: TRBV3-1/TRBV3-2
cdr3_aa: CASSQNGLNSPLHF
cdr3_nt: TGTGCCAGCAGCCAAAATGGGCTCAATTCACCCCTCCACTTT

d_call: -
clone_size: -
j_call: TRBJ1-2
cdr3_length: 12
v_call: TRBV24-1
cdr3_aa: CATRGTNDGYTF
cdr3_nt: TGTGCCACCAGAGGGACAAACGATGGCTACACCTTC

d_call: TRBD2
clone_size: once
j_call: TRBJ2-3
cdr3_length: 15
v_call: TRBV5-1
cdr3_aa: CASSDSGGNTDTQYF
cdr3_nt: TGCGCCAGCAGCGATAGCGGGGGGAACACAGATACGCAGTATTTT

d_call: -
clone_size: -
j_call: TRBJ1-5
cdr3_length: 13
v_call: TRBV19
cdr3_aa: CASSIKANQPQHF
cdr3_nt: TGTGCCAGTAGTATCAAGGCAAATCAGCCCCAGCATTTT

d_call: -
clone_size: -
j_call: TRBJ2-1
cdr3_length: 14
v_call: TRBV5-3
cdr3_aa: CARSFRGRYNEQFF
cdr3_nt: TGTGCCAGAAGCTTTAGAGGCCGCTACAATGAGCAGTTCTTC

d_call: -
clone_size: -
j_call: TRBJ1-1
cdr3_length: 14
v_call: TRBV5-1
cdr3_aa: CASRTEAMNTEAFF
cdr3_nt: TGCGCCAGCAGGACGGAAGCCATGAACACTGAAGCTTTCTTT

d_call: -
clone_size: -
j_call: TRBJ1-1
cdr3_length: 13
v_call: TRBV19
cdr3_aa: CASTPRGGTEAFF
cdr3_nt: TGTGCCAGTACCCCAAGAGGGGGCACTGAAGCTTTCTTT

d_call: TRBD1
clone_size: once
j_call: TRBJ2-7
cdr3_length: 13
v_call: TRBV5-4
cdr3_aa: CASKDWTGVEQYF
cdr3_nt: TGTGCCAGCAAGGATTGGACAGGGGTCGAGCAGTACTTC

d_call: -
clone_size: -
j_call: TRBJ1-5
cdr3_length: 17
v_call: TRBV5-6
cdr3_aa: CASSSGRRGIGNQPQHF
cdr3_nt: TGTGCCAGCAGCTCAGGGCGCAGGGGTATCGGCAATCAGCCCCAGCATTTT

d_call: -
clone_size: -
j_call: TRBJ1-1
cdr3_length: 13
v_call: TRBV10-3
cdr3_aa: CAIKYTPNTEAFF
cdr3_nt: TGTGCCATCAAGTACACCCCGAACACTGAAGCTTTCTTT

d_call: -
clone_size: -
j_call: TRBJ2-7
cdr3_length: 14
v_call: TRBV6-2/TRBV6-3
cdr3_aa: CASSYSGSSYEQYF
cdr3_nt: TGTGCCAGCAGTTACTCAGGCAGCTCCTACGAGCAGTACTTC

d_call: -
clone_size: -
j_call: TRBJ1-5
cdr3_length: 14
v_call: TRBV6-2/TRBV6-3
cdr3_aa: CASSTQNSNQPQHF
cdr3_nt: TGTGCCAGCAGTACACAGAATAGCAATCAGCCCCAGCATTTT

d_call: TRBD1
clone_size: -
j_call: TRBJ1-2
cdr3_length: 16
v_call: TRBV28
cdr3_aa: CASKWGQGATNYGYTF
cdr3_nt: TGTGCCAGCAAATGGGGACAGGGGGCTACGAACTATGGCTACACCTTC

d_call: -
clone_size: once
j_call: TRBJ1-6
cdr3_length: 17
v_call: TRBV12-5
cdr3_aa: CASGLGLASSYNSPLHF
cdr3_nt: TGTGCTAGTGGTTTGGGCCTGGCTAGCTCCTATAATTCACCCCTCCACTTT

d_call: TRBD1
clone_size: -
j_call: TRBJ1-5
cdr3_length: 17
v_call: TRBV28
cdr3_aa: CASSLLGTGGRNQPQHF
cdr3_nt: TGTGCCAGCAGTTTATTGGGGACAGGGGGTCGCAATCAGCCCCAGCATTTT

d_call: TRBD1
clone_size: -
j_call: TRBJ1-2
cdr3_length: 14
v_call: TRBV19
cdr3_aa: CASSIGRGGYGYTF
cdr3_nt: TGTGCCAGTAGTATCGGCAGGGGGGGCTATGGCTACACCTTC

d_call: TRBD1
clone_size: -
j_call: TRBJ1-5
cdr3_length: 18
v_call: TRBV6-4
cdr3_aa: CASSTRRGQGIGNQPQHF
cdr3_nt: TGTGCCAGCAGCACACGCCGCGGACAGGGGATCGGCAATCAGCCCCAGCATTTT

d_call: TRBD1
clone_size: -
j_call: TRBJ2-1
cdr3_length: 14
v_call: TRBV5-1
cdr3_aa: CASSPDPTGTEQFF
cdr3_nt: TGCGCCAGCAGCCCGGACCCGACAGGGACTGAGCAGTTCTTC

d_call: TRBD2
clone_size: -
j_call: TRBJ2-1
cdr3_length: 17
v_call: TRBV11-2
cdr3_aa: CASSLDSSGGLYNEQFF
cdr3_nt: TGTGCCAGCAGCTTAGATTCAAGCGGGGGCCTATACAATGAGCAGTTCTTC

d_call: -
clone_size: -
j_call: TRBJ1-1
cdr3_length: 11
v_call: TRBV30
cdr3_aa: CAWSPRTEAFF
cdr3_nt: TGTGCCTGGAGTCCTAGAACTGAAGCTTTCTTT

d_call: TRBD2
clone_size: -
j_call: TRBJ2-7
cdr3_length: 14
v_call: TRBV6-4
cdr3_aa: CASRLAGAPYEQYF
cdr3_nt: TGTGCCAGCCGTCTAGCGGGAGCCCCCTACGAGCAGTACTTC

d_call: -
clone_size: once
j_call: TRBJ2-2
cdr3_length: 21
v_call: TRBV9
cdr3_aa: CASSVQLQASGPGQNTGELFF
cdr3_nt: TGTGCCAGCAGCGTCCAACTGCAAGCGTCGGGCCCAGGACAGAACACCGGGGAGCTGTTTTTT